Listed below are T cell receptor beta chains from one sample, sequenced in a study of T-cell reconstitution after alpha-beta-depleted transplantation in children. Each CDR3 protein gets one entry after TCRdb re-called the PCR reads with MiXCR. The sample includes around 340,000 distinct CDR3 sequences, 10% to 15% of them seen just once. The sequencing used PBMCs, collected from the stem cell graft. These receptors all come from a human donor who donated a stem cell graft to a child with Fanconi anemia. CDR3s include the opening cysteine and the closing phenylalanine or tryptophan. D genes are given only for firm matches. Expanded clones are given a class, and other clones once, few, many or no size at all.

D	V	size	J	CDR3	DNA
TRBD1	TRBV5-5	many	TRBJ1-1	CASSPPGQSFRAFF	TGTGCCAGCAGCCCTCCGGGACAGTCTTTCAGGGCTTTCTTT
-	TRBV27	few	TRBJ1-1	CASSPEFRVTEAFF	TGTGCCAGCAGTCCTGAATTCAGGGTCACTGAAGCTTTCTTT
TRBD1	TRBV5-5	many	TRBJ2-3	CASSLLQGVPSDTQYF	TGTGCCAGCAGCTTGTTGCAGGGGGTCCCTTCAGATACGCAGTATTTT
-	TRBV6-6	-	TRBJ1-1	CASKPTDSEAFF	TGTGCCAGCAAACCGACAGACTCTGAAGCTTTCTTT
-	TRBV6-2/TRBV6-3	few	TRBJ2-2	CASSYSRNTGELFF	TGTGCCAGCAGTTACTCGAGGAACACCGGGGAGCTGTTTTTT
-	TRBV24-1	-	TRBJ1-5	CATSDPTQGRDQPQHF	TGTGCCACCAGTGATCCCACACAGGGTCGGGATCAGCCCCAGCATTTT
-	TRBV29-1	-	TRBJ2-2	CSVEQGYTGELFF	TGCAGCGTTGAACAGGGATACACCGGGGAGCTGTTTTTT
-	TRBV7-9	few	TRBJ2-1	CASSTFGGNPAYNEQFF	TGTGCCAGCAGCACCTTTGGCGGGAACCCCGCCTACAATGAGCAGTTCTTC
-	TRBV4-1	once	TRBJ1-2	CASSQRGALYGYTF	TGCGCCAGCAGCCAAAGAGGGGCCCTCTATGGCTACACCTTC
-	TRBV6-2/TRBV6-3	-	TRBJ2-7	CASRRGAGEAYEQYF	TGTGCCAGCAGGAGAGGGGCAGGGGAAGCCTACGAGCAGTACTTC
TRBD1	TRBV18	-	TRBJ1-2	CASSPKQGAGYTF	TGTGCCAGCTCACCAAAACAGGGGGCTGGCTACACCTTC
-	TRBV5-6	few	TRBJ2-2	CASSLGHFTGELFF	TGTGCCAGCAGCTTGGGACACTTCACCGGGGAGCTGTTTTTT
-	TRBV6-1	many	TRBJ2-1	CASSRPAQGIDEQFF	TGTGCCAGCAGTCGGCCGGCACAGGGTATCGATGAGCAGTTCTTC
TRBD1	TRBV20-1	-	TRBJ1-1	CSATEGGADTEAFF	TGCAGTGCTACTGAAGGGGGCGCCGACACTGAAGCTTTCTTT
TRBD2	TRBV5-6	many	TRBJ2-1	CASIESGGADYNEQFF	TGTGCCAGCATCGAGAGCGGGGGGGCGGATTACAATGAGCAGTTCTTC
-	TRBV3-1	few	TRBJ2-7	CASSNRDSPYEQYF	TGTGCCAGCAGCAACCGGGACTCCCCCTACGAGCAGTACTTC
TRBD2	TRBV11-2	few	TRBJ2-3	CASSFNLAGTDTQYF	TGTGCCAGCAGCTTCAATCTAGCGGGGACAGATACGCAGTATTTT